A single sample is the source of the 15 T cell receptor beta chains below, sequenced in a study of cytomegalovirus exposure and HLA in healthy donors. The primer mix had 60 Vbeta and 13 Jbeta primers. Sequencing was performed with immunoSEQ multiplex PCR; in TCRdb, only in-frame clones are kept and a portion is missing. The sample holds 80,000 or so clones, roughly 60% seen once. The sample comprised PBMCs. The receptor source for this set is a man aged 30 to 45 in good health and CMV-seropositive.

V is TRBV7-9 and J is TRBJ2-3, with D unresolved. CDR1 is SEHNR, CDR2 FQNEAQ, per germline (reference sequence). V shed 3 bases and J shed 4 bases, with 8 bases lying between them. The CDR3 extends over 13 amino acids. The CDR3 DNA follows: TGTGCCAGCAGCTTGGGTCTAGCAGATACGCAGTATTTT. Translation: CASSLGLADTQYF.

V is TRBV19 and J is TRBJ2-1, with TRBD2 matching 10 bases. CDR1 and CDR2 (germline): LNHDA, SQIVND (reference sequence). CDR3 length: 16 amino acids. J lost 7 bases, V lost 1 base, and 7 bases had no gene match. Here the CDR3 DNA reads TGTGCCAGTAGTATAGGCACTAGCGGGACTAGGAATGAGCAGTTCTTC. Amino acids: CASSIGTSGTRNEQFF.

V gene TRBV6-4 combines with J gene TRBJ2-7; 9 bases map to TRBD1. Germline V gene sequence: CDR1 MRHNA, CDR2 SNTAGT. CDR3 length equals 15 residues. V lost 5 bases to trimming and J lost 5 bases; unmatched junction nucleotides: 10. CDR3 nucleotides: TGTGCCAGCAGTCCCACGGGACAGGGCTTCCACGAGCAGTACTTC. It encodes CASSPTGQGFHEQYF.

The V and J genes are TRBV15 and TRBJ2-2; 10 positions agree with TRBD2. Germline CDR1 and CDR2: LNHNV and YYDKDF (reference sequence). This CDR3 spans 17 amino acids. V trimming: 0 bases; J trimming: 7 bases; junction bases outside the gene matches: 8. The CDR3 DNA is TGTGCCACCAGCAGAGAAGGCCTAGCGGGAGTGAGCGGGGAGCTGTTTTTT. Translated: CATSREGLAGVSGELFF. The complete variable domain, with remaining parts taken from reference TRBV15 and TRBJ2-2, reads DAMVIQNPRYQVTQFGKPVTLSCSQTLNHNVMYWYQQKSSQAPKLLFHYYDKDFNNEADTPDNFQSRRPNTSFCFLDIRSPGLGDTAMYLCATSREGLAGVSGELFFGEGSRLTVL.

The V and J genes are TRBV28 and TRBJ2-7; 7 nucleotides match TRBD1. This CDR3 contains 16 residues. The germline V gene has CDR1 MDHEN and CDR2 SYDVKM. Trimming removed 6 bases from V and 4 bases from J; junction bases left unmatched: 15. Here the CDR3 DNA reads TGTGCCAGCAGCTCAGACAGGGAAGCCGCCGGGTACGAGCAGTACTTC. This translates into CASSSDREAAGYEQYF.

J is TRBJ2-5 and V is TRBV30; TRBD2 agrees at 7 bases. This CDR3 region has 14 residues. J gave up 5 bases and V 4 bases, and 10 bases lay outside the gene matches. Germline CDR1 reads GTSNPN; CDR2 reads SVGIG (reference sequence). CDR3 amino acids: CAWKGGSEIETQYF. The CDR3 DNA sequence: TGTGCCTGGAAGGGCGGGAGTGAGATCGAGACCCAGTACTTC.

This rearrangement joins TRBV7-9 to TRBJ2-1, with D possibly being TRBD2 (6 bases). V shed 2 bases and J shed 1 base, with 9 bases lying between them. Germline V gene data show CDR1 as SEHNR and CDR2 as FQNEAQ (reference sequence). The CDR3 runs 15 residues. DNA for the CDR3: TGTGCCAGCAGCTTACGGAGCGGGTCCTACAATGAGCAGTTCTTC. Its protein is CASSLRSGSYNEQFF.

The chain links TRBV15 to TRBJ1-5; TRBD1 matches at 7 bases. Germline V gene lookup returns CDR1 LNHNV and CDR2 YYDKDF (reference sequence). V gave up 1 base and J gave up 0 bases; unmatched junction bases: 3. This CDR3 has 16 residues. The CDR3 protein is CATSRVTGTSNQPQHF. For the CDR3, the DNA is TGTGCCACCAGCAGAGTGACAGGGACTAGCAATCAGCCCCAGCATTTT.

This clone was seen just once. The chain combines TRBV5-1 with TRBJ2-7, with D unclear. Germline V gene lookup returns CDR1 SGHRS and CDR2 YFSETQ. This CDR3 is 15 amino acids long. The germline V and J ends were trimmed by 0 bases and 1 base, with 11 bases remaining between them. CDR3 in amino acids: CASSLELLLSYEQYF. The CDR3 DNA sequence: TGCGCCAGCAGCTTGGAGCTTTTACTATCCTACGAGCAGTACTTC.

This clone was detected only once. The genes are TRBV18 and TRBJ1-1; D is possibly TRBD1 (6 bases). The CDR3 extends over 13 amino acids. V gave up 3 bases and J gave up 8 bases, with 13 bases separating them. Germline V gives CDR1 KGHSH, CDR2 LQKENI. CDR3 sequence (DNA): TGTGCCAGCTCACCTGCAGGGACAACCGAAGCTTTCTTT. Its translation: CASSPAGTTEAFF.

This clone was counted a few times. The V call is TRBV15, the J call TRBJ2-5, with 7 positions matching TRBD1. The CDR3 sequence is 18 residues long. Germline V CDR1 and CDR2: LNHNV, YYDKDF (reference sequence). Germline trimming cut 1 base from V and 0 bases from J; bases unmatched to any gene: 11. The CDR3: CATSRGARTGAHQETQYF. CDR3 in DNA: TGTGCCACCAGCAGAGGGGCCCGGACAGGAGCCCACCAAGAGACCCAGTACTTC.

The CDR3 bases are TGTGCCAGCAGCTTGGGTATCGGGGGGCCCCAAGAGACCCAGTACTTC. This codes for CASSLGIGGPQETQYF. The chain employs TRBV5-4 and TRBJ2-5, with a tentative D call TRBD2 (7 bases). Deletions cut 0 bases from V and 1 base from J, with 13 bases between. Germline V CDR1 and CDR2: SGHNT, YYREEE (reference sequence). The CDR3 covers 16 residues.

This chain links TRBV29-1 with TRBJ1-2, with D unclear. From germline, CDR1 is SQVTM and CDR2 ANQGSEA. Trimming shortened V by 7 bases and J by 0 bases, and 9 bases separated the two germline ends. CDR3 length equals 12 residues. CDR3 loop: CSAVGANYGYTF. CDR3 sequence (DNA): TGCAGCGCCGTGGGAGCTAACTATGGCTACACCTTC.

The chain carries TRBV7-9 and TRBJ1-4, with 11 bases identical to TRBD1. The V gene's germline CDR1 is SEHNR and CDR2 FQNEAQ (reference sequence). With V trimmed by 4 bases and J by 7 bases, 2 bases remained unmatched. The CDR3 extends over 14 amino acids. Here the CDR3 reads CASSWGQGGEKLFF. The CDR3 DNA follows: TGTGCCAGCAGCTGGGGACAGGGGGGTGAAAAACTGTTTTTT. Using reference TRBV7-9 and TRBJ1-4 for the parts outside the CDR3, the full variable domain is DTGVSQNPRHKITKRGQNVTFRCDPISEHNRLYWYRQTLGQGPEFLTYFQNEAQLEKSRLLSDRFSAERPKGSFSTLEIQRTEQGDSAMYLCASSWGQGGEKLFFGSGTQLSVL.

The CDR3 sequence is CASSVDPAGGNTDTQYF. CDR3 bases: TGTGCCAGCAGCGTAGACCCAGCGGGGGGAAACACAGATACGCAGTATTTT. The J gene is TRBJ2-3, the V gene TRBV9; TRBD2 matches 9 bases. The V and J ends lost 0 bases and 2 bases, in that order; junction bases with no gene match: 7. Germline V gene lookup returns CDR1 SGDLS and CDR2 YYNGEE. This CDR3 is 17 amino acids long.